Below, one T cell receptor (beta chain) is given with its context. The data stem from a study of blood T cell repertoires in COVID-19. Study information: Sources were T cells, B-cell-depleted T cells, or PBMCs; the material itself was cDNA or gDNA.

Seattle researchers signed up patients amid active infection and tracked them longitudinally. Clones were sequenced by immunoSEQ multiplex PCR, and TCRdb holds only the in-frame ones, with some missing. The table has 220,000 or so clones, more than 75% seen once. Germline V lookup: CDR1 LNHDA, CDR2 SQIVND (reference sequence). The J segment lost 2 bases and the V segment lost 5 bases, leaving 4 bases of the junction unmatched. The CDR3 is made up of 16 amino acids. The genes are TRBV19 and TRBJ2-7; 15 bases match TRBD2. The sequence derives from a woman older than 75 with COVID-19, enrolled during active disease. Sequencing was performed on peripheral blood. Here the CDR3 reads CASSPRTSGRAYEQYF. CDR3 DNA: TGTGCCAGTAGTCCCCGGACTAGCGGGAGGGCCTACGAGCAGTACTTC.